This entry concerns a single TCR beta chain. Antigen unknown. The V gene end was trimmed by 5 bases and the J gene end by 8 bases; junction bases not matched to a gene: 10. Germline V gene data show CDR1 as SGHTA and CDR2 as FQGNSA. The CDR3 has 14 amino acids. The protocol was immunoSEQ multiplex PCR, while the TCRdb copy is restricted to in-frame clones and leaves out a portion. Found here are about 100,000 clones, around nine tenths of them singletons; the top ten hold around 15%. The sample is drawn from a study of T cell responses to AZD1222 COVID-19 vaccine. Whole-study results and caveats: Baseline antibody screening turned up just five to seven seropositive AZD1222 recipients. Per reports, nearly half of all spike-specific TCRs target regions that are unmutated in variants. The study found Spike-specific TCR breadth and depth rose after two AZD1222 doses. Repertoire collection took place solely once the T cell response had peaked.

Sequencing used peripheral blood, obtained on day 0 of AZD1222 vaccination. V gene TRBV7-2 combines with J gene TRBJ1-2, with TRBD1 matching 8 bases. The receptor comes from an adult in good health. CDR3 in amino acids: CASSTGQGPWGYTF. The CDR3, as DNA: TGTGCCAGCAGCACAGGACAGGGTCCGTGGGGCTACACCTTC.